These T cell receptor beta chains were read from a single sample in a study of regulatory T cells in long-lasting Graves disease. TCRdb fed the multiplex PCR reads into MiXCR, producing one record per CDR3 protein. Of approximately 500,000 distinct CDR3 sequences in the sample, roughly 21% were seen once. This sample comprised peripheral blood mononuclear cells (PBMCs), obtained when the disease was refractory, from a patient treated with antithyroid drugs. The receptors here all came from a female donor with Graves disease. Each CDR3 is given with its conserved first and last residue. Fields, in order: V gene, clone size, J gene, D gene, CDR3 protein, CDR3 DNA. A D gene is named only where the DNA matches it firmly. Clone sizes are given selectively: once, few, many, or a class where the clone is expanded.

TRBV29-1	NA	TRBJ2-7	TRBD2	CSVPGTSGLYEQYF	TGCAGCGTTCCTGGGACTAGCGGCCTCTACGAGCAGTACTTC
TRBV20-1	many	TRBJ1-1	NA	CSAERVANTEAFF	TGCAGTGCCGAGAGGGTTGCGAACACTGAAGCTTTCTTT
TRBV11-2	many	TRBJ2-7	NA	CASSLGGLEQYF	TGTGCCAGCAGCTTAGGCGGTCTCGAGCAGTACTTC
TRBV29-1	few	TRBJ1-2	NA	CSVEYQDYGYTF	TGCAGCGTTGAATACCAGGACTATGGCTACACCTTC
TRBV6-1	many	TRBJ1-4	TRBD1	CASSRQGRGEKLFF	TGTGCCAGCAGTCGACAGGGGAGAGGTGAAAAACTGTTTTTT
TRBV6-1	many	TRBJ2-5	NA	CASSRPGDLQETQYF	TGTGCCAGCAGCAGACCAGGGGATTTACAAGAGACCCAGTACTTC
TRBV5-1	NA	TRBJ2-3	NA	CASSLVAGYVTDTQYF	TGCGCCAGCAGCTTGGTAGCAGGCTATGTAACAGATACGCAGTATTTT
TRBV19	once	TRBJ2-7	TRBD2	CASSLRTSGDTYEQYF	TGTGCCAGTAGCCTGAGGACTAGCGGGGATACCTACGAGCAGTACTTC
TRBV20-1	NA	TRBJ2-4	NA	CSARASAGPNGLAKNIQYF	TGCAGTGCTAGAGCCAGTGCGGGTCCTAACGGACTAGCCAAAAACATTCAGTACTTC
TRBV7-2	many	TRBJ2-5	NA	CASSLNSPTGGETQYF	TGTGCCAGCAGCCTAAACAGTCCCACGGGGGGCGAGACCCAGTACTTC
TRBV13	NA	TRBJ1-1	TRBD1	CASSEDRDPHFEAFF	TGTGCCAGCAGCGAGGACAGGGACCCACACTTTGAAGCTTTCTTT
TRBV7-9	NA	TRBJ2-7	TRBD1	CASNTGDSDEQYF	TGTGCCAGCAACACAGGGGATAGCGACGAGCAGTACTTC
TRBV30	NA	TRBJ2-7	NA	CAWRRGNSYEQYF	TGTGCCTGGAGGCGAGGGAACTCCTACGAGCAGTACTTC
TRBV5-4	NA	TRBJ2-6	TRBD1	CASSKGQGPSGANVLTF	TGTGCCAGCAGCAAGGGACAGGGGCCCTCTGGGGCCAACGTCCTGACTTTC
TRBV7-2	few	TRBJ2-5	NA	CASSLTLKKTQYF	TGTGCCAGCAGCTTAACCTTAAAGAAGACCCAGTACTTC
TRBV2	many	TRBJ1-2	TRBD1	CASSQDRGSYGYTF	TGTGCCAGCAGTCAGGACAGGGGAAGCTATGGCTACACCTTC
TRBV28	few	TRBJ1-3	TRBD1	CASRREQGVYF	TGTGCCAGCAGGAGGGAGCAGGGGGTCTATTTT
TRBV7-9	NA	TRBJ2-2	NA	CASRYTGTGELFF	TGTGCCAGCCGGTATACCGGCACCGGGGAGCTGTTTTTT
TRBV12-3/TRBV12-4	few	TRBJ2-7	NA	CAQLTNEQYF	TGTGCCCAGTTAACCAACGAGCAGTACTTC
TRBV7-6	NA	TRBJ1-1	NA	CASSKGGWTEAFF	TGTGCCAGCAGCAAAGGGGGTTGGACTGAAGCTTTCTTT
TRBV28	many	TRBJ2-5	TRBD1	CASSTGGPQVAQYF	TGTGCCAGCAGTACAGGGGGACCACAAGTGGCCCAGTACTTC
TRBV5-1	few	TRBJ2-5	TRBD2	CASSLGASGIGETQYF	TGCGCCAGCAGCTTGGGAGCTAGCGGGATAGGGGAGACCCAGTACTTC
TRBV28	NA	TRBJ2-2	TRBD2	CASSLNWGGNTGELFF	TGCGCCAGCAGTTTAAATTGGGGGGGGAACACCGGGGAGCTGTTTTTT
TRBV24-1	many	TRBJ2-5	NA	CATSDLPGREETQYF	TGTGCCACCAGTGATTTGCCTGGACGGGAAGAGACCCAGTACTTC
TRBV2	many	TRBJ1-1	NA	CASGAHKGEAFF	TGTGCCAGCGGCGCACACAAGGGTGAAGCTTTCTTT